This T cell receptor (beta chain) appears in the sequencing data of a study of T-cell memory formation after mild COVID-19. Background on the study: TCR clusters largely stayed donor specific. Overall study results and limits: Some clones that responded turned up in pre-infection memory, which suggests that cross-reactive memory joined in. CD4+ clones that contracted lay mainly in CM and EM; CD8+ ones lay in EMRA.

In TCRdb, the 5' RACE reads were re-called with MiXCR into one record per CDR3 protein. The table shows more than 350,000 distinct CDR3 sequences, with roughly 15% occurring only once. This clonotype has a count of ten or more. Its antigen is still unknown. V shed 0 bases and J 4 bases; nucleotides not matched to a gene: 0. The CDR3 length is 15 residues. This chain connects TRBV12-3 or TRBV12-4 to TRBJ2-1; 10 positions match TRBD2. The specimen was PBMCs or a T cell subset sorted from them (not recorded which). This clonotype was obtained from a man aged 18 to 30 who had mild COVID-19 (a few samples of this study predate the infection). Cell type and time point are not known. The CDR3 sequence: CASSLASGGYNEQFF. Written as DNA, the CDR3 is TGTGCCAGCAGTTTAGCTAGCGGGGGGTACAATGAGCAGTTCTTC.